This T cell receptor beta chain came from a study of cytomegalovirus exposure and HLA in healthy donors. Only one count was recorded for this clone. The PCR ran on 60 Vbeta and 13 Jbeta primers. TCRdb keeps only in-frame clones here, not all; method: immunoSEQ multiplex PCR. The sample has 120,000 or so clones, 75% to 85% seen once. Per germline, CDR1 SGHNT and CDR2 YYREEE (reference sequence). V lost 0 bases, J lost 8 bases, and 3 bases stayed unmatched. The CDR3 loop spans 14 amino acids. The V gene is TRBV5-4, the J gene TRBJ2-1; TRBD2 agrees at 9 bases. This receptor was obtained from a male donor in good health and CMV-seropositive. Specimen: PBMCs. The CDR3 loop is CASSLAAGGDEQFF. In nucleotides, the CDR3 is TGTGCCAGCAGCTTGGCCGCGGGGGGGGATGAGCAGTTCTTC.